This T cell receptor (beta chain) is drawn from a study of blood T cells in healthy people across ages. Primed by a sample-barcoded 5' primer and a J-beta primer mix, a second PCR proceeded for 7 to 11 cycles. TCRdb called the 5' RACE reads again in MiXCR, with one record for every CDR3 protein. Of 700,000 to 850,000 distinct CDR3 sequences listed, about 37% are singletons. General study results and limits: Among long-lived donors, naive CD4+ cells were more numerous and diversity higher than in aged donors.

Germline CDR1 and CDR2: DFQATT and SNEGSKA (reference sequence). This CDR3 region has 11 residues. V shed 7 bases and J shed 0 bases, with 6 bases lying between them. Of note for this clonotype: Its specificity is unknown.

Material: blood. The genes are TRBV20-1 and TRBJ1-1; D remains unclear. This receptor was identified in a man between 18 and 35 years old in good health. The CDR3: CSDSMNTEAFF. CDR3 sequence (DNA): TGCAGTGACTCAATGAACACTGAAGCTTTCTTT.